One and the same sample provided the 17 T cell receptor beta chains below, sequenced in a study of human T cells and chemical hapten exposure. TCRdb re-analysed the RACE reads in MiXCR, keeping a single row per CDR3 protein. The sample includes about 180,000 distinct CDR3 sequences, approximately 29% of them seen just once. Time point here: pre-sensitization, week 0. As to treatment: therapeutic diphenylcyclopropenone sensitization with weekly scalp DPC. Sample: whole blood, taken in connection with sensitization to the hapten diphenylcyclopropenone (DPC). The source of these receptors is a woman in her twenties or thirties with alopecia areata. Some clones in this sample may be carry-over from other donors' samples.

This clonotype was recorded a few times. The chain has TRBV30 and TRBJ1-4, with no clear D. Germline values: CDR1 GTSNPN, CDR2 SVGIG (reference sequence). The CDR3 is 16 amino acids. The ends were cut back, 5 bases at V and 0 bases at J, with 16 bases in the middle. CDR3 nucleotides: TGTGCCTGGGGGCAGAGAGGACTTGCAACTAATGAAAAACTGTTTTTT. Translated: CAWGQRGLATNEKLFF.

This chain connects TRBV10-3 to TRBJ2-3; possibly TRBD2 for D (6 bases). Germline CDR1 reads ENHRY; CDR2 reads SYGVKD. V gave up 7 bases and J gave up 1 base, with 15 bases separating them. The CDR3 loop spans 15 amino acids. The CDR3 loop is CAINPRDSGTDTQYF. The CDR3 DNA sequence: TGTGCCATCAACCCCAGGGACTCCGGCACAGATACGCAGTATTTT.

This chain joins TRBV7-2 and TRBJ2-4; a possible D gene is TRBD1 (5 bases). Looked up from germline, CDR1 is SGHTA and CDR2 is FQGNSA. V gave up 3 bases and J gave up 0 bases, with 9 bases separating them. This CDR3 is 15 amino acids long. CDR3 nucleotide sequence: TGTGCCAGCAGCTTCAGGGCTCTAGCCAAAAACATTCAGTACTTC. Its protein is CASSFRALAKNIQYF.

The chain recombines TRBV29-1 with TRBJ2-3, with 12 bases that match TRBD2. The length of the CDR3 is 14 residues. Germline lookup yields CDR1 SQVTM and CDR2 ANQGSEA. V gave up 8 bases and J gave up 4 bases; unmatched junction bases: 7. In nucleotides, the CDR3 is TGCAGCACGACTAGCGGGAGCGCTTCAGATACGCAGTATTTT. Protein product: CSTTSGSASDTQYF.

This chain links TRBV7-9 with TRBJ2-1; 12 bases agree with TRBD2. Trimming took 7 bases from V and 7 from J; bases not matched to a gene: 8. Germline V gives CDR1 SEHNR, CDR2 FQNEAQ (reference sequence). The CDR3 runs 15 residues. This CDR3 is CASIRLAGDANEQFF. The CDR3 nucleotides read TGTGCCAGCATCAGACTAGCGGGAGATGCGAATGAGCAGTTCTTC.

The chain recombines TRBV4-2 with TRBJ1-1; the match to TRBD1 covers 10 bases. CDR3 length: 15 amino acids. The germline gives CDR1 LGHNA, CDR2 YNFKEQ. The V and J ends lost 4 bases and 10 bases, in that order; junction bases with no gene match: 12. DNA for the CDR3: TGTGCCAGCAGCCCCGGGACAGGGGAGGCTGCTAGAGCTTTCTTT. Amino acid sequence: CASSPGTGEAARAFF.

This clonotype was seen repeatedly, ten times or more. The genes are TRBV29-1 and TRBJ2-3; D possibly matches TRBD1 or TRBD2 (6 bases each). This CDR3 region has 16 residues. The V gene lost 3 bases and the J gene lost 2 bases, with 18 bases spanning the gap. Germline V gene lookup returns CDR1 SQVTM and CDR2 ANQGSEA. Here the CDR3 reads CSVEGGRVRPTDTQYF. The CDR3 bases are TGCAGCGTTGAGGGGGGCAGAGTGCGCCCCACAGATACGCAGTATTTT.

The chain has TRBV2 and TRBJ2-6, with 7 bases fitting TRBD1. This CDR3 has 15 residues. The J segment lost 2 bases and the V segment lost 7 bases, leaving 5 bases of the junction unmatched. Germline CDR1 is SNHLY and CDR2 is FYNNEI. The CDR3 spells CASKTDRAGANVLTF. The CDR3 DNA is TGTGCCAGCAAAACCGACAGGGCTGGGGCCAACGTCCTGACTTTC. Drawing the rest from reference TRBV2 and TRBJ2-6, the complete variable domain is EPEVTQTPSHQVTQMGQEVILRCVPISNHLYFYWYRQILGQKVEFLVSFYNNEISEKSEIFDDQFSVERPDGSNFTLKIRSTKLEDSAMYFCASKTDRAGANVLTFGAGSRLTVL.

The chain links TRBV5-5 to TRBJ2-3; 9 bases line up with TRBD2. Germline V gene sequence: CDR1 SGHKS, CDR2 YYEKEE (reference sequence). This CDR3 contains 15 residues. Trimming cost V 0 bases and J 5 bases; bases outside gene matches: 4. CDR3 sequence (DNA): TGTGCCAGCAGCTTGGGACTAGCGGTTGAAGATACGCAGTATTTT. It codes for CASSLGLAVEDTQYF.

The chain recombines TRBV14 with TRBJ2-3; D uncertain. The V end lost 6 bases, the J end lost 7 bases, and 11 bases lay between the germline ends. This CDR3 has 12 amino acids. Germline V gene sequence: CDR1 SGHDN, CDR2 FVKESK. The CDR3 DNA reads TGTGCCAGCAGTCCGGCTAGTTATACGCAGTATTTT. It is translated as CASSPASYTQYF.

This clonotype occurred a few times. The V call is TRBV28, the J call TRBJ2-7; D call uncertain. Germline assignment: CDR1 MDHEN and CDR2 SYDVKM. The CDR3 length is 14 residues. V lost 6 bases and J 2 bases, leaving 14 bases between the germline ends. The CDR3 spells CASSWRSVTYEQYF. The CDR3 DNA reads as TGTGCCAGCAGCTGGCGCTCGGTGACCTACGAGCAGTACTTC. The entire variable domain, with the rest obtained from reference TRBV28 and TRBJ2-7, is as follows: DVKVTQSSRYLVKRTGEKVFLECVQDMDHENMFWYRQDPGLGLRLIYFSYDVKMKEKGDIPEGYSVSREKKERFSLILESASTNQTSMYLCASSWRSVTYEQYFGPGTRLTVT.

Concerning this clonotype itself: A read error may produce the germline difference seen at one junction end. CDR3 in amino acids: CVSSSSGVDEQYF. CDR3 sequence (DNA): TGTGTCAGCAGCTCTAGCGGGGTAGACGAGCAGTACTTC. The chain uses TRBV7-2 and TRBJ2-7; 9 nucleotides match TRBD2. Germline V gives CDR1 SGHTA, CDR2 FQGNSA. The CDR3 runs to 13 residues.

The CDR3 region is CSTKEGTYEQYF. As DNA, the CDR3 is TGCAGTACCAAGGAGGGAACCTACGAGCAGTACTTC. This chain uses TRBV29-1 with TRBJ2-7; tentatively, D is TRBD2 (6 bases). The CDR3 consists of 12 residues. Germline CDR1 and CDR2: SQVTM and ANQGSEA.

This clonotype was seen only a few times. V is TRBV7-2 and J is TRBJ2-5, with TRBD2 matching 13 bases. The CDR3 extends over 17 amino acids. Germline V gives CDR1 SGHTA, CDR2 FQGNSA. Unmatched junction bases numbered 5, after V lost 1 base and J lost 3 bases. The CDR3 loop is CASSLVPTSGGKETQYF. For the CDR3, the DNA is TGTGCCAGCAGCTTAGTCCCGACTAGCGGGGGGAAAGAGACCCAGTACTTC.

This rearrangement joins TRBV5-1 to TRBJ2-2; D is ambiguous. This CDR3 region has 16 residues. Germline V gene sequence: CDR1 SGHRS, CDR2 YFSETQ. The V and J ends lost 3 bases and 0 bases respectively, with 12 bases between them. The CDR3 DNA follows: TGCGCCAGCAGCTCGGACGGATTCGCGAACACCGGGGAGCTGTTTTTT. Residues: CASSSDGFANTGELFF.

The chain joins TRBV7-2 to TRBJ2-7, with 8 bases that match TRBD2. Germline CDR1 and CDR2: SGHTA and FQGNSA. This CDR3 comprises 15 residues. With 5 bases clipped from V and 4 bases from J, the junction kept 10 bases outside the gene matches. The CDR3 coding sequence is TGTGCCAGCAGCATCGGGACTAGTCCTTATTACGAGCAGTACTTC. Protein product: CASSIGTSPYYEQYF.

This chain connects TRBV5-1 to TRBJ2-1; no definite D call. Trimming shortened V by 4 bases and J by 2 bases, and 10 bases separated the two germline ends. Germline V CDR1 and CDR2: SGHRS, YFSETQ. This CDR3 is built from 14 residues. CDR3 sequence reads: CASSPSSAYNEQFF. CDR3 nucleotide sequence: TGCGCCAGCAGCCCCTCTAGTGCCTACAATGAGCAGTTCTTC.